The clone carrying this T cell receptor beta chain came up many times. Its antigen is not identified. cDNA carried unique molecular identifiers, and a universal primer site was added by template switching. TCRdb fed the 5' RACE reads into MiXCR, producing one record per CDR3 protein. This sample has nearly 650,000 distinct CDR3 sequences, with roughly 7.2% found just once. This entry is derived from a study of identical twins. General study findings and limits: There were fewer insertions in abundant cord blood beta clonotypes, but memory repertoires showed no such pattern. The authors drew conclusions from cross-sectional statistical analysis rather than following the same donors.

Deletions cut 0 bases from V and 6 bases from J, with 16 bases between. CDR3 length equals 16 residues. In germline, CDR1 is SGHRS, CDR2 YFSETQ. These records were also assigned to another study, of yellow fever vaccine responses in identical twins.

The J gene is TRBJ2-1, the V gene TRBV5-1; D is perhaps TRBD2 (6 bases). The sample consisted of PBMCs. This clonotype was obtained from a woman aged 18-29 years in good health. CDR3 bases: TGCGCCAGCAGCTTGGCCGGTAGCGGCCTCCTCAATGAGCAGTTCTTC. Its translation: CASSLAGSGLLNEQFF.